Presented here are 29 T cell receptor beta chains from one specimen sequenced in a study of a mutant IDH1 vaccine in newly diagnosed glioma. These TCRs are of unknown antigen specificity. Specified time point: week 23, last vaccination. Vaccination comprised doses that each held 300 ug of mutant IDH1 20-mer peptide, plus topical imiquimod. The repertoire was sequenced with immunoSEQ multiplex PCR; TCRdb's copy has only in-frame clones and lacks some. The repertoire consists of tens of thousands of clones, with nearly 85% occurring once and the leading ten covering about an eighth. The starting material was PBMCs, obtained from a glioma patient whose treatment included an IDH1 peptide vaccine. These TCRs come from a man aged 18 to 29 with glioma.

The V call is TRBV7-2, the J call TRBJ2-7; no firm D call. V was cut by 4 bases and J by 3 bases, with 7 bases left in between. Germline V gene lookup returns CDR1 SGHTA and CDR2 FQGNSA. The CDR3 has 12 residues. The CDR3, as DNA: TGTGCCAGCAGCTCATCCGGCTACGAGCAGTACTTC. Translation: CASSSSGYEQYF.

This chain uses TRBV5-5 with TRBJ2-1, with D unresolved. The V gene lost 1 base and the J gene lost 0 bases, with 8 bases spanning the gap. The CDR3 runs 15 residues. Germline CDR1 and CDR2: SGHKS and YYEKEE (reference sequence). This chain's CDR3 is CASSLFASSYNEQFF. CDR3 nucleotide sequence: TGTGCCAGCAGCTTGTTTGCAAGCTCCTACAATGAGCAGTTCTTC.

CDR3 protein: CASSHRVPSTEAFF. DNA of the CDR3: TGTGCCAGCAGCCACAGGGTCCCGAGCACTGAAGCTTTCTTT. The J gene is TRBJ1-1, the V gene TRBV6-5; a possible D gene is TRBD1 (6 bases). With 6 bases removed from V and 4 bases from J, the gap between germline ends came to 15 bases. The germline V gene has CDR1 MNHEY and CDR2 SVGAGI. The CDR3 extends over 14 amino acids.

This sequence joins TRBV5-1 and TRBJ2-7; D is perhaps TRBD2 (5 bases). The germline V and J ends were trimmed by 7 bases and 5 bases, with 13 bases remaining between them. The germline V gene has CDR1 SGHRS and CDR2 YFSETQ. The CDR3 length is 12 residues. The CDR3: CASGHGGHEQYF. As DNA, the CDR3 is TGCGCCAGCGGCCACGGAGGCCACGAGCAGTACTTC.

V is TRBV23-1 and J is TRBJ2-6, with D possibly TRBD2 on 6 matching bases. TRBV23-1 is known as an ORF, though its function is uncertain. The CDR3 is 18 amino acids. The V and J ends lost 4 bases and 0 bases respectively, with 16 bases between them. For the CDR3, the DNA is TGCGCCAGCAGTCGCGGGGACTTAATCCACTCTGGGGCCAACGTCCTGACTTTC. It yields the protein CASSRGDLIHSGANVLTF.

This chain uses TRBV28 with TRBJ2-7; weak D call: TRBD1 (5 bases). The germline V gene has CDR1 MDHEN and CDR2 SYDVKM. The CDR3 length is 18 residues. Trimming pared 4 bases from V and 2 bases from J, leaving 24 bases between. The CDR3 DNA reads TGTGCCAGCAGTTCCACCCTTTTGGGAAGGGGCTACCCCTACGAGCAGTACTTC. Its protein product is CASSSTLLGRGYPYEQYF.

V and J are TRBV6-5 and TRBJ2-2; 12 nucleotides agree with TRBD2. The CDR3 is 15 residues long. With V trimmed by 7 bases and J by 6 bases, 6 bases remained unmatched. Germline V gene lookup returns CDR1 MNHEY and CDR2 SVGAGI. The CDR3 nucleotides read TGTGCCAGCACCCGACTAGCGGGAGTGGCCGGGGAGCTGTTTTTT. It translates to CASTRLAGVAGELFF.

This clone was observed a handful of times. The chain uses TRBV5-1 and TRBJ1-1; 12 positions agree with TRBD1. The junction had 4 bases not matched to a gene; V was cut back by 6 bases and J by 7 bases. The CDR3 is 13 residues long. In germline, CDR1 is SGHRS, CDR2 YFSETQ. DNA of the CDR3: TGCGCCAGCACCGGGACAGGGGGCGGTGAAGCTTTCTTT. Translation: CASTGTGGGEAFF.

This chain connects TRBV4-3 to TRBJ2-1; D ambiguous. Germline CDR1 reads LGHNA; CDR2 reads YSLEER. V was shortened by 0 bases and J by 0 bases, with 9 bases between the two germline ends. The CDR3 is 16 residues long. CDR3 region: CASSQDGGSSYNEQFF. Written as DNA, the CDR3 is TGCGCCAGCAGCCAAGACGGCGGAAGCTCCTACAATGAGCAGTTCTTC.

The rearrangement joins TRBV6-5 to TRBJ1-4, with TRBD1 identical over 10 bases. CDR3 length equals 15 residues. Germline assignment: CDR1 MNHEY and CDR2 SVGAGI. V was clipped by 7 bases and J by 8 bases; unmatched bases: 10. Here the CDR3 DNA reads TGTGCCAGCACACCCCTGGGACAGGGGAGCGAAAAACTGTTTTTT. Amino acid sequence: CASTPLGQGSEKLFF.

Only a few counts were recorded for this clone. The chain carries TRBV7-8 and TRBJ2-7; the D call may be TRBD1 or TRBD2 (5 bases each). The CDR3 length is 12 residues. The V and J ends lost 3 bases and 5 bases respectively, with 8 bases between them. Germline loops: CDR1 SGHVS, CDR2 FQNEAQ. The CDR3 sequence: CASSFGADEQYF. As DNA, the CDR3 is TGTGCCAGCAGCTTCGGGGCTGACGAGCAGTACTTC.

The chain employs TRBV5-1 and TRBJ2-5; D call uncertain. Germline CDR1 reads SGHRS; CDR2 reads YFSETQ. This CDR3 spans 14 amino acids. The V gene lost 2 bases and the J gene lost 5 bases, with 13 bases spanning the gap. The CDR3 bases are TGCGCCAGCAGCTTTGGATTGTTTCGGGAGACCCAGTACTTC. This translates into CASSFGLFRETQYF. The variable domain in full, completed from reference TRBV5-1 and TRBJ2-5, reads KAGVTQTPRYLIKTRGQQVTLSCSPISGHRSVSWYQQTPGQGLQFLFEYFSETQRNKGNFPGRFSGRQFSNSRSEMNVSTLELGDSALYLCASSFGLFRETQYFGPGTRLLVL.

The chain recombines TRBV2 with TRBJ2-4; D is tentatively TRBD1 or TRBD2 (5 bases each). This CDR3 is built from 11 residues. The germline V gene encodes CDR1 SNHLY and CDR2 FYNNEI. The CDR3, as DNA: TGTGCTGGGGGTTCTAAAAACATTCAGTACTTC. Translation: CAGGSKNIQYF.

The chain has TRBV5-1 and TRBJ1-1; the D is unclear. The CDR3 contains 14 residues. V lost 1 base and J lost 0, with 7 bases in between. Per germline, CDR1 SGHRS and CDR2 YFSETQ. CDR3 bases: TGCGCCAGCAGCTTGAGCAACCTGAACACTGAAGCTTTCTTT. It translates to CASSLSNLNTEAFF. Filled out from reference TRBV5-1 and TRBJ1-1, the complete variable domain reads KAGVTQTPRYLIKTRGQQVTLSCSPISGHRSVSWYQQTPGQGLQFLFEYFSETQRNKGNFPGRFSGRQFSNSRSEMNVSTLELGDSALYLCASSLSNLNTEAFFGQGTRLTVV.

The chain links TRBV18 to TRBJ2-1; the D is unclear. Germline V gives CDR1 KGHSH, CDR2 LQKENI. Trimming took off 2 bases at V and 9 bases at J, with 17 bases between the two ends. This CDR3 spans 15 amino acids. As DNA, the CDR3 is TGTGCCAGCTCACCAGAAGGTTACGCAATCGGTGAGCAGTTCTTC. It translates to CASSPEGYAIGEQFF.

V gene TRBV5-1 combines with J gene TRBJ2-6, with D perhaps matching TRBD2 (5 bases). The CDR3 extends over 17 amino acids. Per germline, CDR1 SGHRS and CDR2 YFSETQ. Trimming took off 0 bases at V and 0 bases at J, with 10 bases between the two ends. CDR3 loop: CASSLVPGSSGANVLTF. CDR3 DNA: TGCGCCAGCAGCTTGGTGCCGGGAAGCTCTGGGGCCAACGTCCTGACTTTC.

The chain recombines TRBV15 with TRBJ1-4, with a weak D call TRBD1 (6 bases). This CDR3 comprises 18 residues. Trimming pared 3 bases from V and 3 bases from J, leaving 20 bases between. Germline assignment: CDR1 LNHNV and CDR2 YYDKDF (reference sequence). Written as DNA, the CDR3 is TGTGCCACCAGCAGCGGGACATTTGGATCTGGGGCTAATGAAAAACTGTTTTTT. Encoded protein: CATSSGTFGSGANEKLFF. The entire variable domain, with the rest obtained from reference TRBV15 and TRBJ1-4, is as follows: DAMVIQNPRYQVTQFGKPVTLSCSQTLNHNVMYWYQQKSSQAPKLLFHYYDKDFNNEADTPDNFQSRRPNTSFCFLDIRSPGLGDTAMYLCATSSGTFGSGANEKLFFGSGTQLSVL.

V and J are TRBV5-1 and TRBJ1-2; D is possibly TRBD1 (5 bases). V gave up 0 bases and J gave up 4 bases, with 10 bases separating them. This CDR3 has 14 amino acids. CDR1 is SGHRS, CDR2 YFSETQ, per germline. CDR3 protein: CASSLGQGVYGYTF. The CDR3 DNA reads as TGCGCCAGCAGCTTGGGGCAGGGCGTCTATGGCTACACCTTC.

This sequence joins TRBV29-1 and TRBJ1-1; no reliable D call. The length of the CDR3 is 13 residues. The ends were cut back, 7 bases at V and 5 bases at J, with 17 bases in the middle. Per the germline V gene, CDR1 is SQVTM and CDR2 is ANQGSEA. The CDR3 DNA sequence: TGCAGCGCCACCGGTGGAGGGCAAACTGAAGCTTTCTTT. It yields the protein CSATGGGQTEAFF. Variable domain in full (rest from reference TRBV29-1 and TRBJ1-1): SAVISQKPSRDICQRGTSLTIQCQVDSQVTMMFWYRQQPGQSLTLIATANQGSEATYESGFVIDKFPISRPNLTFSTLTVSNMSPEDSSIYLCSATGGGQTEAFFGQGTRLTVV.

This rearrangement joins TRBV4-3 to TRBJ2-2, with 11 positions matching TRBD2. Germline V gene sequence: CDR1 LGHNA, CDR2 YSLEER. Losses at the gene ends were 8 bases for V and 5 bases for J; bases not matched to a gene: 7. This CDR3 is built from 15 residues. As DNA, the CDR3 is TGCGCCAGCGCCGCGACTAGCGGGGTTACCGGGGAGCTGTTTTTT. As protein: CASAATSGVTGELFF.

The chain uses TRBV30 and TRBJ2-1; TRBD1 is a possible D gene (5 bases). V was cut by 3 bases and J by 5 bases, with 17 bases left in between. CDR3 length equals 15 residues. Looked up from germline, CDR1 is GTSNPN and CDR2 is SVGIG (reference sequence). The CDR3 sequence: CAWSPTHGANNEQFF. In nucleotides, the CDR3 is TGTGCCTGGAGCCCCACCCATGGGGCCAACAATGAGCAGTTCTTC.

This clone was observed a few times. V and J are TRBV30 and TRBJ1-1; tentatively, D is TRBD1 (6 bases). CDR1 and CDR2 from the germline V gene are GTSNPN and SVGIG (reference sequence). CDR3 size: 14 residues. V lost 2 bases to trimming and J lost 5 bases, with 15 bases between them. The CDR3 nucleotides are TGTGCCTGGAGTTTACCAGGGAGGGGGACTGAAGCTTTCTTT. The encoded protein is CAWSLPGRGTEAFF.

A few counts support this clone. This chain links TRBV6-4 with TRBJ2-6; either TRBD1 or TRBD2 may supply D (5 bases each). Germline lookup yields CDR1 MRHNA and CDR2 SNTAGT. This CDR3 has 15 amino acids. Trimming cost V 3 bases and J 0 bases, with 6 bases left between them. DNA of the CDR3: TGTGCCAGCAGTGAGGGGGACTCTGGGGCCAACGTCCTGACTTTC. Its translation is CASSEGDSGANVLTF.

V and J are TRBV7-8 and TRBJ1-4; a weak D match, TRBD1 (5 bases). Germline V lookup: CDR1 SGHVS, CDR2 FQNEAQ. The CDR3 has 16 amino acids. V lost 1 base and J 0 bases, leaving 9 bases between the germline ends. The CDR3 here is CASSLGRVATNEKLFF. The CDR3 DNA follows: TGTGCCAGCAGCTTAGGCAGGGTTGCAACTAATGAAAAACTGTTTTTT.

The chain employs TRBV18 and TRBJ2-7, with D perhaps TRBD2 (5 bases). The CDR3 consists of 15 residues. Germline CDR1 KGHSH, CDR2 LQKENI. V was shortened by 3 bases and J by 0 bases, with 12 bases between the two germline ends. The CDR3 sequence is CASSPLGLSSYEQYF. CDR3 sequence (DNA): TGTGCCAGCTCACCTCTTGGACTGAGCTCCTACGAGCAGTACTTC.

The chain links TRBV10-3 to TRBJ1-2; a possible D gene is TRBD1 (5 bases). Germline CDR1 and CDR2: ENHRY and SYGVKD. There are 17 residues in the CDR3. V gave up 6 bases and J gave up 2 bases, with 22 bases separating them. Here the CDR3 reads CAIRDSGTENPNYGYTF. CDR3 coding DNA: TGTGCCATCAGGGATTCCGGGACGGAGAATCCAAACTATGGCTACACCTTC.

As DNA, the CDR3 is TGTGCCAGCAGCTTCGGGACAGGGGGGTTACAAGAGACCCAGTACTTC. This encodes CASSFGTGGLQETQYF. The rearrangement uses TRBV7-8 and TRBJ2-5, with 11 bases lining up with TRBD1. The CDR3 covers 16 residues. In germline, CDR1 is SGHVS, CDR2 FQNEAQ. V dropped 3 bases and J dropped 2; count of bases not matched to a gene: 5.

The chain links TRBV19 to TRBJ2-2, with 8 positions matching TRBD1. V lost 4 bases and J lost 2; bases outside the gene matches: 6. CDR3 length: 16 residues. Per the germline V gene, CDR1 is LNHDA and CDR2 is SQIVND (reference sequence). In nucleotides, the CDR3 is TGTGCCAGTAGTAGACCGGGACAGGCTAACACCGGGGAGCTGTTTTTT. It specifies CASSRPGQANTGELFF.

V and J are TRBV19 and TRBJ2-7; possibly TRBD2 for D (6 bases). The ends were cut back, 1 base at V and 4 bases at J, with 11 bases in the middle. The CDR3 runs to 14 residues. Looked up from germline, CDR1 is LNHDA and CDR2 is SQIVND (reference sequence). The CDR3 bases are TGTGCCAGTAGTATAGTCGGAGGGAAGTACGAGCAGTACTTC. Its translation is CASSIVGGKYEQYF.